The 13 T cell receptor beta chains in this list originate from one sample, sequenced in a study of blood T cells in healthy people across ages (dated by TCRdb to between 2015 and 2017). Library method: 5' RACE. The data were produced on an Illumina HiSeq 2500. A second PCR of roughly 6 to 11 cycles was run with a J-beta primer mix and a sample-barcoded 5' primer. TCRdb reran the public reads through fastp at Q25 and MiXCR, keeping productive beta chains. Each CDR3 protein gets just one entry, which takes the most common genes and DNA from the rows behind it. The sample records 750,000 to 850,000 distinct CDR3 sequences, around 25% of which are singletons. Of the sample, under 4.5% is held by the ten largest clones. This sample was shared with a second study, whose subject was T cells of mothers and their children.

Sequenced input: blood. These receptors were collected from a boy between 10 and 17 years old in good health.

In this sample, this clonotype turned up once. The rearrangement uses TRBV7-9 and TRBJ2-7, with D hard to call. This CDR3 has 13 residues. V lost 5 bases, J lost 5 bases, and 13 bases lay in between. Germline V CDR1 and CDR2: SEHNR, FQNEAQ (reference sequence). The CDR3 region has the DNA TGTGCCAGCAGCCCTCCGATGGGCCACGAGCAGTACTTC. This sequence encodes CASSPPMGHEQYF.

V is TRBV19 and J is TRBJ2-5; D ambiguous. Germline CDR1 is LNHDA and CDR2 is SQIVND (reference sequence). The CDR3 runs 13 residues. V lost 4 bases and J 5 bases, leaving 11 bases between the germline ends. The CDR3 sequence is CASSSLSLETQYF. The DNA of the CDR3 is TGTGCCAGTAGTAGCCTTTCTCTGGAGACCCAGTACTTC.

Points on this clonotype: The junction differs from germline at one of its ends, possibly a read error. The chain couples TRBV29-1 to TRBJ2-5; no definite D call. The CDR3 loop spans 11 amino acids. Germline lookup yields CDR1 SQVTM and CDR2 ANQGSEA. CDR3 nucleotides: TGCAGCGTTGATGATGGTTTTGAGCAGTGCTTC. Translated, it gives CSVDDGFEQCF.

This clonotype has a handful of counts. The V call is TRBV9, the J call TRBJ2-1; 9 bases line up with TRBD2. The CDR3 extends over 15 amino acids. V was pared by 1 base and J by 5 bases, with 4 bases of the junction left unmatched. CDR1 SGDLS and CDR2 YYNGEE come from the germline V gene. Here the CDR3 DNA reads TGTGCCAGCAGCGTAAGCGGGAGGCCCCACAATGAGCAGTTCTTC. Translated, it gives CASSVSGRPHNEQFF.

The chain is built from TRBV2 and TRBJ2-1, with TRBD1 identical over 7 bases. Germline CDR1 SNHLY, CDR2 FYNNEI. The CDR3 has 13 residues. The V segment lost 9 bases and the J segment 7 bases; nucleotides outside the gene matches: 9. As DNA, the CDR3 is TGTGCCAGGGGACAAACAGGGGCGAATGAGCAGTTCTTC. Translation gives CARGQTGANEQFF.

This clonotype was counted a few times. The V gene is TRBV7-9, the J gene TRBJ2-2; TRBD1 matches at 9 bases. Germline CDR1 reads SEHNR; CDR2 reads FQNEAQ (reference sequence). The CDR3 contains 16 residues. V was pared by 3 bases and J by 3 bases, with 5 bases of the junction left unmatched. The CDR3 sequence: CASSFFRTGDTGELFF. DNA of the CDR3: TGTGCCAGCAGCTTTTTCAGGACAGGGGACACCGGGGAGCTGTTTTTT.

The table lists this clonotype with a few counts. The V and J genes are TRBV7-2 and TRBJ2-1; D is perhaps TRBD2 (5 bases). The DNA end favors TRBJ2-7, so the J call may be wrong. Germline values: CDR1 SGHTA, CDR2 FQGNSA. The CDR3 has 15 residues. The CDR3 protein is CASSLVVTEGYEQYF. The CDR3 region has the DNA TGTGCCAGCAGCTTAGTAGTTACAGAGGGCTACGAGCAGTACTTC.

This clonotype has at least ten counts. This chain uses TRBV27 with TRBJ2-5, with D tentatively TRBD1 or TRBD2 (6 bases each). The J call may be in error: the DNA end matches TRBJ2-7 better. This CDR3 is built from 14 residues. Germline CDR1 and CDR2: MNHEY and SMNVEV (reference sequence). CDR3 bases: TGTGCCAGCAGACGGGGGACACCCACCTACGAGCAGTACTTC. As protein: CASRRGTPTYEQYF.

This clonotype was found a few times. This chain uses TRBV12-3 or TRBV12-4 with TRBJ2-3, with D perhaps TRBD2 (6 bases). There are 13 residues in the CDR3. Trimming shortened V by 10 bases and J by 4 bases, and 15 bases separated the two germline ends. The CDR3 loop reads CANSEGPSDTQYF. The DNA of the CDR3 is TGTGCCAACTCGGAGGGTCCCTCAGATACGCAGTATTTT.

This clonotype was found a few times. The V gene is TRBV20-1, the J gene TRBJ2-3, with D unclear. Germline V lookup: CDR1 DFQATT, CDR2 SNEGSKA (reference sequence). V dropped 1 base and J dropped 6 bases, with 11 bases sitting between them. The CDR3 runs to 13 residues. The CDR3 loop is CSARARLGDTQYF. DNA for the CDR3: TGCAGTGCTAGAGCCCGACTGGGGGATACGCAGTATTTT.

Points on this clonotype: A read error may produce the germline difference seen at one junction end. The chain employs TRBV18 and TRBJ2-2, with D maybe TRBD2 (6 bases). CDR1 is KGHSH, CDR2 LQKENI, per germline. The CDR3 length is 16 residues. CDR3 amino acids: CAGSLGAGKNTGELFF. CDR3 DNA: TGTGCCGGCTCGCTCGGGGCGGGGAAGAACACCGGGGAGCTGTTTTTT. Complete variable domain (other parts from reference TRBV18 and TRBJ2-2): NAGVMQNPRHLVRRRGQEARLRCSPMKGHSHVYWYRQLPEEGLKFMVYLQKENIIDESGMPKERFSAEFPKEGPSILRIQQVVRGDSAAYFCAGSLGAGKNTGELFFGEGSRLTVL.

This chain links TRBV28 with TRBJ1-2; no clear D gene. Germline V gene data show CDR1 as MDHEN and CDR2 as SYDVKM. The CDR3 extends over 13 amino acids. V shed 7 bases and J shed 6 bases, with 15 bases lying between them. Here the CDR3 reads CASTSAPTDGYTF. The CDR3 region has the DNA TGTGCCAGCACGTCGGCCCCCACAGATGGCTACACCTTC.

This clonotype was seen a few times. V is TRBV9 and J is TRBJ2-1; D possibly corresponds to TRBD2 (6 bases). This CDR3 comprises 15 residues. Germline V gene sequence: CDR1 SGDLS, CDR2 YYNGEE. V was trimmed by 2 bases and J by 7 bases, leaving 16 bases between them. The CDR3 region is CASSVALGGINEQFF. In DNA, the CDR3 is TGTGCCAGCAGCGTGGCCTTGGGGGGTATTAATGAGCAGTTCTTC. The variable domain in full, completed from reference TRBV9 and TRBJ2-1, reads DSGVTQTPKHLITATGQRVTLRCSPRSGDLSVYWYQQSLDQGLQFLIQYYNGEERAKGNILERFSAQQFPDLHSELNLSSLELGDSALYFCASSVALGGINEQFFGPGTRLTVL.